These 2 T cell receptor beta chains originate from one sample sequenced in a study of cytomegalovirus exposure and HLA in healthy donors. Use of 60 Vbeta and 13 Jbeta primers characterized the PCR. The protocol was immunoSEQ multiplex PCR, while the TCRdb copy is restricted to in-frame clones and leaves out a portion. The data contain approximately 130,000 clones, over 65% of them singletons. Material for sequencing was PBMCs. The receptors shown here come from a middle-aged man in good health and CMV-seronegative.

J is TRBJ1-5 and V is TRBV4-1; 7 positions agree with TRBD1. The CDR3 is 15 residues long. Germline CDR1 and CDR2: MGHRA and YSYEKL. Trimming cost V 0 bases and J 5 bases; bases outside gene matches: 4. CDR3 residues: CASSQDPTGHQPQHF. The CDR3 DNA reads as TGCGCCAGCAGCCAAGATCCGACAGGGCATCAGCCCCAGCATTTT.

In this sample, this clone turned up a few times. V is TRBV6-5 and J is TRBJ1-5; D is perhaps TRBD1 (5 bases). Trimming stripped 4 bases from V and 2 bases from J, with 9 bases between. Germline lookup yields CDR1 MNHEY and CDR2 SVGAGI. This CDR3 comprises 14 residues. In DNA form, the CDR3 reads TGTGCCAGCAGTTCCGGGGGGGGCAATCAGCCCCAGCATTTT. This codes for CASSSGGGNQPQHF.